This TCR beta chain is drawn from a study of T cells after yellow fever vaccination. Turning to the study itself: Some fractions had low cell numbers, and these were prepared with SMART-Seq v4 Ultra Low Input.

Trimming removed 3 bases from V and 4 bases from J, with 13 bases in between. CDR3 length equals 16 residues. Study-wide results and caveats: FACS-sorted repertoires might harbor abundant contaminating clonotypes from the bulk population.

On this clonotype: Its antigen is still unknown.

TCRdb redid the calling of the 5' RACE reads with MiXCR, one entry per CDR3 protein. The table has approximately 600,000 distinct CDR3 sequences, approximately 13% seen once; the top ten hold more than 13%. The sample consisted of PBMCs, taken on the day of the yellow fever booster vaccination. This rearrangement joins TRBV12-3 or TRBV12-4 to TRBJ2-6; D is ambiguous. The receptor was isolated from a man aged 25 to 40 who received the YFV17D yellow fever vaccine. CDR3 nucleotide sequence: TGTGCCAGCAGTTTTTATCTCCCCACCGGGGCCAACGTCCTGACTTTC. Protein sequence: CASSFYLPTGANVLTF.